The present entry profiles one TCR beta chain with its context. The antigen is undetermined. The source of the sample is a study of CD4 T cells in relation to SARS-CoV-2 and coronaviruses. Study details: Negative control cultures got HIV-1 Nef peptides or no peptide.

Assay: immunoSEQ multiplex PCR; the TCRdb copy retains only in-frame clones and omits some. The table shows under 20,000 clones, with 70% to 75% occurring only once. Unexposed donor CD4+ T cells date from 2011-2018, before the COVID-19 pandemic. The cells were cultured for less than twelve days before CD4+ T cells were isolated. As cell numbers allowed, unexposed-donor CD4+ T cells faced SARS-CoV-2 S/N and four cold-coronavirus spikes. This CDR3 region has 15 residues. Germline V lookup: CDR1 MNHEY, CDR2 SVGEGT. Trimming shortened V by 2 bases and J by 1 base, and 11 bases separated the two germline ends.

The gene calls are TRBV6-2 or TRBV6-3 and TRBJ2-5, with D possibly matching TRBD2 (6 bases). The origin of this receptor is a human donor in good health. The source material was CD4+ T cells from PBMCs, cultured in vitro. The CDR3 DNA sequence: TGTGCCAGCAGTTACGGAGGGGTTAGCCAAGAGACCCAGTACTTC. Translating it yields CASSYGGVSQETQYF.